A selection of T cell receptor beta chains follows, all from one sample in a study of blood T cell repertoires in COVID-19. Measured with immunoSEQ multiplex PCR; TCRdb has only the in-frame clones, and not every one. The sample contains approximately 270,000 clones, about 85% of which appear only once. The sample consisted of peripheral blood. The receptor set was obtained from a human donor with COVID-19, enrolled during active disease. The donor label of this sample is uncertain. Both conserved end residues are part of each CDR3. D genes are given only for firm matches. Rows may omit the clone size; those that give it use once, few, many or a size class.

clone size	J gene	D gene	V gene	CDR3 length	CDR3 DNA	CDR3 protein
NA	TRBJ2-1	NA	TRBV7-2	12	TGTGCCAGCAGCTCCCCCGGGTCGACGCAGTTCTTC	CASSSPGSTQFF
NA	TRBJ1-1	TRBD1	TRBV19	12	TGTGCCAGTAGTATGGACAGGGCGAGAGCTTTCTTT	CASSMDRARAFF
once	TRBJ1-5	NA	TRBV7-9	14	TGTGCCAGCAGCTTAGCGAGTGTAGTCCAGCCCCAGCATTTT	CASSLASVVQPQHF
NA	TRBJ2-1	TRBD1	TRBV11-2	14	TGTGCCAGCAGCCCCGACAGGGTCCACAATGAGCAGTTCTTC	CASSPDRVHNEQFF
NA	TRBJ2-3	NA	TRBV15	15	TGTGCCACCAGCAGAGATCCGCTAGGCGGCAATACGCAGTATTTT	CATSRDPLGGNTQYF
NA	TRBJ2-2	NA	TRBV12-3/TRBV12-4	13	TGTGCCAGCAGTTTTGGTAGCCGCGGGGAGCTGTTTTTT	CASSFGSRGELFF
NA	TRBJ2-3	TRBD2	TRBV7-2	15	TGTGCCAGCAGCTTCCCTAGCGGGAGGGTAGATACGCAGTATTTT	CASSFPSGRVDTQYF
NA	TRBJ2-7	NA	TRBV28	17	TGTGCCAGCAAACTGGGGGGTGGCGGAGCCTCCTCCTACGAGCAGTACTTC	CASKLGGGGASSYEQYF
NA	TRBJ1-5	NA	TRBV6-2/TRBV6-3	17	TGTGCCAGCAGTGGGGGCCGACAAGACAATAGCAATCAGCCCCAGCATTTT	CASSGGRQDNSNQPQHF
NA	TRBJ2-1	TRBD2	TRBV19	19	TGTGCCAGTAGTATAGATGCGGGGGGATATTATGACTCCTACAATGAGCAGTTCTTC	CASSIDAGGYYDSYNEQFF
once	TRBJ2-7	NA	TRBV7-3	17	TGTGCCAGCAGCTTAGGGGCGATTTTTTCCTCCCCCTACGAGCAGTACTTC	CASSLGAIFSSPYEQYF
NA	TRBJ2-5	TRBD2	TRBV9	18	TGTGCCAGCAGCGTATCGGCGGCTAGCGGGAGCGGTGGTGAGACCCAGTACTTC	CASSVSAASGSGGETQYF
NA	TRBJ1-2	NA	TRBV6-6	13	TGTGCCAGCAGTTCCCACCCAGGTGATGGCTACACCTTC	CASSSHPGDGYTF
NA	TRBJ1-5	TRBD1	TRBV19	15	TGTGCCAGTAGTGTTCAGACAGGGAGCAATCAGCCCCAGCATTTT	CASSVQTGSNQPQHF
once	TRBJ2-3	TRBD1	TRBV5-4	13	TGTGCCAGCAGCTGGGGGACAGGGGATACGCAGTATTTT	CASSWGTGDTQYF
NA	TRBJ1-2	NA	TRBV30	13	TGTGCCTGGACTGGGGGCCCCTTCTATGGCTACACCTTC	CAWTGGPFYGYTF
NA	TRBJ2-3	NA	TRBV21-1	17	TGTGCCAGCAGCAATGGGGGGGCCCCCCTTAGCACAGATACGCAGTATTTT	CASSNGGAPLSTDTQYF
NA	TRBJ1-4	NA	TRBV30	14	TGTGCCTGGAGTGTGGGCGGGGGCGGTGAAAAACTGTTTTTT	CAWSVGGGGEKLFF
NA	TRBJ2-7	TRBD2	TRBV7-2	14	TGTGCCAGCAGCTTAAGACTAGCGGGGGCCGAGCAGTACTTC	CASSLRLAGAEQYF
NA	TRBJ2-1	NA	TRBV5-1	15	TGCGCCAGCAGCTTTGGGGATGGAGGTGTCAATGAGCAGTTCTTC	CASSFGDGGVNEQFF
NA	TRBJ2-7	TRBD1	TRBV19	14	TGTGCCAGTAGTGAACAGGGGGTTACCTATGAGCAGTACTTC	CASSEQGVTYEQYF
NA	TRBJ2-1	TRBD2	TRBV30	18	TGTGCCTGGAGTGTACCTCTAGCGGGAGGGCCCTCCTACAATGAGCAGTTCTTC	CAWSVPLAGGPSYNEQFF
NA	TRBJ1-3	NA	TRBV7-9	13	TGTGCCAGCAGACCACAGGTTGGAAACACCATATATTTT	CASRPQVGNTIYF
few	TRBJ2-3	TRBD2	TRBV30	18	TGTGCCTGGAGCCCCGGGACTAGCGGAGGTGGGGACACAGATACGCAGTATTTT	CAWSPGTSGGGDTDTQYF
NA	TRBJ2-2	TRBD1	TRBV19	16	TGTGCCAGTAGTGACCCGGGACAGGTTAACACCGGGGAGCTGTTTTTT	CASSDPGQVNTGELFF
NA	TRBJ2-7	NA	TRBV5-6	15	TGTGCCAGCAGCTTTTATGACGGCAGGTCGTACGAGCAGTACTTC	CASSFYDGRSYEQYF
NA	TRBJ2-7	NA	TRBV3-1/TRBV3-2	15	TGTGCCAGCAGCCTACGACAAAGGACTGGATACGAGCAGTACTTC	CASSLRQRTGYEQYF
NA	TRBJ2-3	TRBD2	TRBV3-1/TRBV3-2	15	TGTGCCAGCAGTCCGGGGGGGCTAGACACAGATACGCAGTATTTT	CASSPGGLDTDTQYF
NA	TRBJ2-7	TRBD2	TRBV18	14	TGTGCCAGCTCACCAGTACTAGCGGGGACCGAGCAGTACTTC	CASSPVLAGTEQYF
NA	TRBJ2-1	TRBD1	TRBV10-3	14	TGTGCCATCGTTAGGGACAGCGGCTACAATGAGCAGTTCTTC	CAIVRDSGYNEQFF
NA	TRBJ2-1	TRBD2	TRBV7-3	15	TGTGCCAGCAGCTTCCGACTAGCGGGAGTCAATGAGCAGTTCTTC	CASSFRLAGVNEQFF
NA	TRBJ1-2	NA	TRBV11-2	12	TGTGCCAGCAGCTCGCGAAACTATGGCTACACCTTC	CASSSRNYGYTF
NA	TRBJ1-5	NA	TRBV2	15	TGTGCCAGCGGGACACTCCAAGGGGGCAATCAGCCCCAGCATTTT	CASGTLQGGNQPQHF
NA	TRBJ2-6	TRBD2	TRBV5-1	17	TGCGCCAGTACACGCGACCTAGCGGGATCTGGGGCCAACGTCCTGACTTTC	CASTRDLAGSGANVLTF
NA	TRBJ1-4	NA	TRBV2	21	TGTGCCAGCAGTGAATCAGAGGGGGGGACTGCGGTTCTAAGTAGTAATGAAAAACTGTTTTTT	CASSESEGGTAVLSSNEKLFF
NA	TRBJ1-5	TRBD1	TRBV6-5	15	TGTGCCAGCAGAGAGGACAGGGGAAAGTATCAGCCCCAGCATTTT	CASREDRGKYQPQHF
NA	TRBJ2-3	NA	TRBV10-2	15	TGCGCCAGCAGTGAGCTAGCAACCCCCCCAGATACGCAGTATTTT	CASSELATPPDTQYF
NA	TRBJ2-7	TRBD2	TRBV11-1	14	TGTGCCAGCAGCTCCACTAGCGGGAGCTACGAGCAGTACTTC	CASSSTSGSYEQYF
NA	TRBJ1-4	TRBD1	TRBV28	15	TGTGCCAGCAGTACGGTAGACAGGGTGACTGAAAAACTGTTTTTT	CASSTVDRVTEKLFF
NA	TRBJ1-1	NA	TRBV30	12	TGTGCCTGCTCGACAAAACAGACTGAAGCTTTCTTT	CACSTKQTEAFF
NA	TRBJ1-1	TRBD1	TRBV5-5	17	TGTGCCAGCAGCCTGCCCGACAGGGGGTTATCGGGCACTGAAGCTTTCTTT	CASSLPDRGLSGTEAFF
NA	TRBJ1-2	NA	TRBV30	11	TGTGCCCCCGCAGGGAACTATGGCTACACCTTC	CAPAGNYGYTF
NA	TRBJ2-1	TRBD1	TRBV5-1	17	TGCGCCAGCAGCCCCCAGGGGGCCGTCAGCTCCTACAATGAGCAGTTCTTC	CASSPQGAVSSYNEQFF
NA	TRBJ1-5	NA	TRBV5-6	15	TGTGCCAGCAGCTTGGGTGGAGGGGACAATCAGCCCCAGCATTTT	CASSLGGGDNQPQHF
once	TRBJ2-4	NA	TRBV7-9	15	TGTGCCAGCAGCACGACGGGACTAGCCAAAAACATTCAGTACTTC	CASSTTGLAKNIQYF
once	TRBJ2-1	NA	TRBV7-9	16	TGTGCCAGCAGCTCCACTAGGGCGGGGTATTACAATGAGCAGTTCTTC	CASSSTRAGYYNEQFF
NA	TRBJ2-2	TRBD1	TRBV5-8	17	TGTGCCAGCAGCCCCCGACAGGGCCTCGCGAACACCGGGGAGCTGTTTTTT	CASSPRQGLANTGELFF
NA	TRBJ2-7	NA	TRBV2	13	TGTGCCAGCAATGAAGTCGAGGTCCTTAAGCAGTACTTC	CASNEVEVLKQYF
few	TRBJ1-2	NA	TRBV7-9	15	TGTGCCAGCAGCCCGAGAGGGAAGACTAACTATGGCTACACCTTC	CASSPRGKTNYGYTF
few	TRBJ2-2	TRBD2	TRBV3-1/TRBV3-2	18	TGTGCCAGCAGCCAACCTGGACTAGCGGGAGATCGGACCGGGGAGCTGTTTTTT	CASSQPGLAGDRTGELFF
NA	TRBJ2-4	NA	TRBV18	13	TGTGCCAGCTCCCGGGACACCGAAGACATTCAGTACTTC	CASSRDTEDIQYF
once	TRBJ1-1	TRBD1	TRBV27	17	TGTGCCAGCAGTTTATCGGGGCAGGGGGCCCCGGTGACTGAAGCTTTCTTT	CASSLSGQGAPVTEAFF
NA	TRBJ1-3	TRBD1	TRBV6-6	16	TGTGCCAGCAGTTACCTTGGGACAGGGTCCGGAAACACCATATATTTT	CASSYLGTGSGNTIYF